This T cell receptor beta chain was recovered during a study of CD8 T cells in ankylosing spondylitis. Study findings and constraints: Ankylosing spondylitis blood appeared to carry a characteristic TCR beta motif of seven to nine highly homologous variants. Prior literature has documented some motif variants in synovial fluid and blood from reactive arthritis.

One entry per CDR3 protein results from TCRdb running MiXCR on the 5' RACE reads. This sample has hundreds of thousands of distinct CDR3 sequences, with 25% to 30% found just once. On this clonotype itself: Its matching antigen is unknown. Sequence at one end of the junction differs from germline and may be a read error.

Sequenced sample: blood, either unsorted or a sorted T cell fraction (not recorded which). This receptor was obtained from a male donor with ankylosing spondylitis.

As DNA, the CDR3 is TGTGCCAGCACCCAAGACGAAAAACTGTTTTTT. The encoded protein is CASTQDEKLFF. The rearrangement uses TRBV3-1 and TRBJ1-4; unclear D gene. CDR1 is LGHDT, CDR2 YNNKEL, per germline (reference sequence). The CDR3 has 11 residues.